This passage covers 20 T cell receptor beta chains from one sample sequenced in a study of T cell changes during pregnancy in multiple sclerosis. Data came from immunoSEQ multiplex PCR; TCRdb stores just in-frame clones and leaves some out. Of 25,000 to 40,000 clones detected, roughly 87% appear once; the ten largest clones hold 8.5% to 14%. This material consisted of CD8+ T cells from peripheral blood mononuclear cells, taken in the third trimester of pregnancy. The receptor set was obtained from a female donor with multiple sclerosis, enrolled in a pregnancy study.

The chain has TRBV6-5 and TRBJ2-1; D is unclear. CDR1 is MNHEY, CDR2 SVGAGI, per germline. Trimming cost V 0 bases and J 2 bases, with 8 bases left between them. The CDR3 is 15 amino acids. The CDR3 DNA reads TGTGCCAGCAGTTACTCTCCTGCGGCCTACAATGAGCAGTTCTTC. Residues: CASSYSPAAYNEQFF.

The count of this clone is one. CDR3 protein: CASSVDGRGGRETQYF. CDR3 DNA: TGTGCCAGCAGCGTAGATGGGCGGGGGGGCAGAGAGACCCAGTACTTC. The V call is TRBV9, the J call TRBJ2-5, with 9 bases matching TRBD2. CDR3 length: 16 amino acids. The germline V gene encodes CDR1 SGDLS and CDR2 YYNGEE. J was trimmed by 4 bases and V by 0 bases; bases with no gene match: 7.

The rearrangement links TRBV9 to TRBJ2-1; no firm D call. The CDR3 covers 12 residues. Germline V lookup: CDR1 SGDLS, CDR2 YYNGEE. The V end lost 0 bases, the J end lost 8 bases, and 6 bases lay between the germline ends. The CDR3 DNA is TGTGCCAGCAGCGTAGGGCTAGATGAGCAGTTCTTC. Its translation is CASSVGLDEQFF.

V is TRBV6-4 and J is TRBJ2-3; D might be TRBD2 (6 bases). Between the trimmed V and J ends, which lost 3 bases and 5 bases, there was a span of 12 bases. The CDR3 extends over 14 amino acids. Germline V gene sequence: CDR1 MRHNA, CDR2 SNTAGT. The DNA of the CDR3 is TGTGCCAGCAGTGATACGGGGGAAGTAGATACGCAGTATTTT. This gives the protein CASSDTGEVDTQYF.

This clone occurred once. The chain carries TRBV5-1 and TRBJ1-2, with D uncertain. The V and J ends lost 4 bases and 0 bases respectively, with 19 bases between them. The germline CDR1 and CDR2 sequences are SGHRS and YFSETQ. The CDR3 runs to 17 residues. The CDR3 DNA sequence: TGCGCCAGCAGCCCAGGAGTATTGCCGGACTCTAACTATGGCTACACCTTC. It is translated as CASSPGVLPDSNYGYTF.

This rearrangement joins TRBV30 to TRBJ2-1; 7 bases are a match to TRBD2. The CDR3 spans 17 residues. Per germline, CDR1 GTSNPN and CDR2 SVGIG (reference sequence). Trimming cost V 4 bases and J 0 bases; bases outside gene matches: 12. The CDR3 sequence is CAWTGGAPTFSYNEQFF. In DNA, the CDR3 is TGTGCCTGGACGGGAGGCGCCCCTACTTTCTCCTACAATGAGCAGTTCTTC.

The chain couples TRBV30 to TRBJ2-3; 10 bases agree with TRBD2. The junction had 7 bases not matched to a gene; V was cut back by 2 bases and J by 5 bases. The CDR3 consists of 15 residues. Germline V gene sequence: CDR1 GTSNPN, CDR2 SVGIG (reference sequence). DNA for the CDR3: TGTGCCTGGAGTATTAGCGGGGGGCCCGGAGATACGCAGTATTTT. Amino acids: CAWSISGGPGDTQYF.

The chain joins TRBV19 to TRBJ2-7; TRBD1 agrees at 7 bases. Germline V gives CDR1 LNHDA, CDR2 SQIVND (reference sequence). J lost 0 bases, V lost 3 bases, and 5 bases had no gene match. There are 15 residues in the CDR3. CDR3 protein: CASSILPGGSYEQYF. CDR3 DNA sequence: TGTGCCAGTAGTATTCTTCCAGGGGGCTCCTACGAGCAGTACTTC.

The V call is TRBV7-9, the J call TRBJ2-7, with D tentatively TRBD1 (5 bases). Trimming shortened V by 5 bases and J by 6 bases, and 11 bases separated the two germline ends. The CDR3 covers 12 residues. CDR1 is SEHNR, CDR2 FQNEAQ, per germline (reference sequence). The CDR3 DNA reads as TGTGCCAGCAGCCCACAGGCGCTCGAGCAGTACTTC. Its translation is CASSPQALEQYF.

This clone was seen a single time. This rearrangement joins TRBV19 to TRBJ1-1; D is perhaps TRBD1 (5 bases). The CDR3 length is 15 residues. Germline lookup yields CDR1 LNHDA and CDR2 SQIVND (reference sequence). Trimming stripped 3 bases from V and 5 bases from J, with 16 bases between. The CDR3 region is CASSIRLGGDTEAFF. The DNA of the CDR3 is TGTGCCAGTAGTATTAGGTTGGGAGGGGATACTGAAGCTTTCTTT. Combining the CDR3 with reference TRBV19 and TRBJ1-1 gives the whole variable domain DGGITQSPKYLFRKEGQNVTLSCEQNLNHDAMYWYRQDPGQGLRLIYYSQIVNDFQKGDIAEGYSVSREKKESFPLTVTSAQKNPTAFYLCASSIRLGGDTEAFFGQGTRLTVV.

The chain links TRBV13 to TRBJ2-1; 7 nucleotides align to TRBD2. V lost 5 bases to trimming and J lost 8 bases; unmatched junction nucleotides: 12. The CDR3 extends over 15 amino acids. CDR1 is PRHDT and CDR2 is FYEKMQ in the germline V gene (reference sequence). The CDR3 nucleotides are TGTGCCAGCAGCCTACGGGGGGTCGAGTGGGATGAGCAGTTCTTC. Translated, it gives CASSLRGVEWDEQFF.

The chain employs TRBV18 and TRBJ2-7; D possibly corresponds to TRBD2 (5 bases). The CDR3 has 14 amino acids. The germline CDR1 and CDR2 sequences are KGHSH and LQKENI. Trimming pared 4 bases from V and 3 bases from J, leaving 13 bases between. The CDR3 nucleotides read TGTGCCAGCTCACAGGGCAGCGGAGTCTACGAGCAGTACTTC. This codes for CASSQGSGVYEQYF.

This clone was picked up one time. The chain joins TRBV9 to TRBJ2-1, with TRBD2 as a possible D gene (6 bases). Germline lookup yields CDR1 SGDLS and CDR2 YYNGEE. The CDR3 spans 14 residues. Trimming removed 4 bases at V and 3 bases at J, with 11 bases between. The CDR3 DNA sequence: TGTGCCAGCAGCTCTTCGGGACTCTACAATGAGCAGTTCTTC. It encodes CASSSSGLYNEQFF.

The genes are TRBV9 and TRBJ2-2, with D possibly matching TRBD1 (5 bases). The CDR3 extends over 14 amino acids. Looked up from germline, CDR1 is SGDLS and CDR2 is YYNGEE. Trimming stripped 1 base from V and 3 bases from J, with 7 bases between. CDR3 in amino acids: CASSVQGDTGELFF. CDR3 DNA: TGTGCCAGCAGCGTACAGGGTGACACCGGGGAGCTGTTTTTT. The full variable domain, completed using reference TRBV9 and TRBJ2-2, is DSGVTQTPKHLITATGQRVTLRCSPRSGDLSVYWYQQSLDQGLQFLIQYYNGEERAKGNILERFSAQQFPDLHSELNLSSLELGDSALYFCASSVQGDTGELFFGEGSRLTVL.

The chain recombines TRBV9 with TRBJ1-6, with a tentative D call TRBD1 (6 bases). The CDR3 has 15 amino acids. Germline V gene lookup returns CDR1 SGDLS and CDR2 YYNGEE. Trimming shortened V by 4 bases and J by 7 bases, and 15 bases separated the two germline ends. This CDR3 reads CASSPRTAGNSPLHF. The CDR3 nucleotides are TGTGCCAGCAGCCCGAGGACAGCGGGAAATTCACCCCTCCACTTT.

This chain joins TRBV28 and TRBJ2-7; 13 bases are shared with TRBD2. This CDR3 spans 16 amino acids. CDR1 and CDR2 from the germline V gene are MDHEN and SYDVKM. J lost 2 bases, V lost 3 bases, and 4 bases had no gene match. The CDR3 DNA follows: TGTGCCAGCAGTTTTCCAGGACTAGCGGGAGCCTACGAGCAGTACTTC. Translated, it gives CASSFPGLAGAYEQYF. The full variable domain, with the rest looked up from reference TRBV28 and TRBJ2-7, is DVKVTQSSRYLVKRTGEKVFLECVQDMDHENMFWYRQDPGLGLRLIYFSYDVKMKEKGDIPEGYSVSREKKERFSLILESASTNQTSMYLCASSFPGLAGAYEQYFGPGTRLTVT.

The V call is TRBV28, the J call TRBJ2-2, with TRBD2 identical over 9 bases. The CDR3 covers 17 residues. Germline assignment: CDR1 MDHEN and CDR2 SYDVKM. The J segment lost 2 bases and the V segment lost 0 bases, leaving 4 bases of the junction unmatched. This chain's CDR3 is CASSLWLAGTNTGELFF. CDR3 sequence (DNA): TGTGCCAGCAGTTTATGGCTAGCGGGAACAAACACCGGGGAGCTGTTTTTT.

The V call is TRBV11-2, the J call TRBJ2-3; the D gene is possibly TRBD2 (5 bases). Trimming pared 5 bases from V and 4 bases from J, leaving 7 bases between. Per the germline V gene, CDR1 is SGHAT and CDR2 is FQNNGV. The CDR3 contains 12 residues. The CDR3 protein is CASSTRADTQYF. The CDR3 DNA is TGTGCCAGCAGCACTAGGGCAGATACGCAGTATTTT.

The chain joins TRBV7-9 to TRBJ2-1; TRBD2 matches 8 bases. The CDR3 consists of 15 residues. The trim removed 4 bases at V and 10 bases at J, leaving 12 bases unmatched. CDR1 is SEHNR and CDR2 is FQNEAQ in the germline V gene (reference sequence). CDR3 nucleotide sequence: TGTGCCAGCAGCTCGGATCTTCCGGGGGGGCACGAGCAGTTCTTC. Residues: CASSSDLPGGHEQFF.

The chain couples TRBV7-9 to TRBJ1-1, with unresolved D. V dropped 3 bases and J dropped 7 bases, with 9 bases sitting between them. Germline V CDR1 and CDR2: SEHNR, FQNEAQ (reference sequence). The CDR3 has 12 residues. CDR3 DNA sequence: TGTGCCAGCAGCTTTGAGGGCCGTGAAGCTTTCTTT. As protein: CASSFEGREAFF. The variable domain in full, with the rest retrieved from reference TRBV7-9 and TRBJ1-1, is DTGVSQNPRHKITKRGQNVTFRCDPISEHNRLYWYRQTLGQGPEFLTYFQNEAQLEKSRLLSDRFSAERPKGSFSTLEIQRTEQGDSAMYLCASSFEGREAFFGQGTRLTVV.